What follows are 14 T cell receptor beta chains derived from one specimen sequenced in a study of Graves' ophthalmopathy and Graves' hyperthyroidism. RNA served as the template for amplifying TCR beta CDR3 regions. Second-round multiplex PCR came after first-round RT-PCR with HTBI primers. From the multiplex PCR reads, TCRdb called clonotypes with MiXCR, one entry per CDR3 protein. Altogether hundreds of thousands of distinct CDR3 sequences are present, roughly two fifths being singletons, with the ten largest covering approximately 43%. The sample taken for sequencing was peripheral blood. The receptors here all came from an adult man with Graves' ophthalmopathy.

Notes on this clonotype: A much larger clonotype is one base distant, so this may be a read error. Since the CDR3 does not end with the conserved phenylalanine or tryptophan, this likely comes from a read error. CDR3 coding DNA: TGTGCCACCAGCAGAGATCGAGGGGGCGGTCAGCCCCAGCATCTT. As protein: CATSRDRGGGQPQHL. The chain carries TRBV15 and TRBJ1-5, with 7 bases identical to TRBD1. Germline CDR1 and CDR2: LNHNV and YYDKDF (reference sequence). V gave up 0 bases and J gave up 6 bases; unmatched junction bases: 5. The CDR3 covers 15 residues.

This chain joins TRBV7-2 and TRBJ2-3; no clear D gene. V was clipped by 1 base and J by 5 bases, with 10 bases between them. This CDR3 region has 14 residues. Germline-derived CDR1 and CDR2 are SGHTA and FQGNSA. As DNA, the CDR3 is TGTGCCAGCAGCTTAGTGAAGGGCAGAGATACGCAGTATTTT. Translated: CASSLVKGRDTQYF.

The rearrangement joins TRBV25-1 to TRBJ1-2; 8 bases are shared with TRBD1. The CDR3 is made up of 12 amino acids. Germline V lookup: CDR1 MGHDK, CDR2 SYGVNS. CDR3 residues: CATLDRVGGYTF. CDR3 sequence (DNA): TGTGCTACACTGGACAGGGTCGGCGGCTACACCTTC.

Many counts were recorded for this clonotype. The V gene is TRBV9, the J gene TRBJ2-5, with TRBD1 as a possible D gene (5 bases). Germline V lookup: CDR1 SGDLS, CDR2 YYNGEE. There are 16 residues in the CDR3. V was clipped by 0 bases and J by 2 bases, with 14 bases between them. Here the CDR3 reads CASSVASFAGQETQYF. Written as DNA, the CDR3 is TGTGCCAGCAGCGTAGCTTCTTTCGCAGGGCAAGAGACCCAGTACTTC.

On this clonotype itself: With a much larger clone just one base away, this may be a read error. The gene calls are TRBV24-1 and TRBJ2-5, with TRBD2 matching over 12 bases. The CDR3 loop spans 14 amino acids. Looked up from germline, CDR1 is KGHDR and CDR2 is SFDVKD. The CDR3 region is CVTEPGTSGETQYF. The CDR3 DNA reads as TGTGTCACTGAGCCCGGGACTAGCGGGGAGACCCAGTACTTC.

In this sample, this clonotype turned up many times. The chain carries TRBV15 and TRBJ2-3; D remains ambiguous. Trimming cost V 0 bases and J 3 bases, with 4 bases left between them. The CDR3 has 13 residues. The germline gives CDR1 LNHNV, CDR2 YYDKDF (reference sequence). CDR3 bases: TGTGCCACCAGCAGAGATGGGACAGATACGCAGTATTTT. Protein: CATSRDGTDTQYF. The full variable domain, with the rest looked up from reference TRBV15 and TRBJ2-3, is DAMVIQNPRYQVTQFGKPVTLSCSQTLNHNVMYWYQQKSSQAPKLLFHYYDKDFNNEADTPDNFQSRRPNTSFCFLDIRSPGLGDTAMYLCATSRDGTDTQYFGPGTRLTVL.

This clonotype showed up just once. V and J are TRBV28 and TRBJ1-2; 8 bases are shared with TRBD1. The germline V gene encodes CDR1 MDHEN and CDR2 SYDVKM. The CDR3 extends over 15 amino acids. V was pared by 6 bases and J by 4 bases, with 10 bases of the junction left unmatched. The CDR3 DNA follows: TGTGCCAGCAGCCACACCCGACAGGGGATCTATGGCTACACCTTC. Translated: CASSHTRQGIYGYTF.

This clonotype appeared many times. CDR3 DNA: TGTGCCATCAGTGAGTCGGGGAGGACGAACACCGGGGAGCTGTTTTTT. Translation gives CAISESGRTNTGELFF. This chain connects TRBV10-3 to TRBJ2-2; weak D call: TRBD2 (6 bases). The V and J ends lost 0 bases and 0 bases respectively, with 8 bases between them. Per the germline V gene, CDR1 is ENHRY and CDR2 is SYGVKD. There are 16 residues in the CDR3.

This clonotype was found many times. At one end the junction does not follow the germline gene, possibly because of a read error. The V gene is TRBV5-5, the J gene TRBJ1-2; possibly TRBD1 for D (6 bases). The germline CDR1 and CDR2 sequences are SGHKS and YYEKEE (reference sequence). CDR3 length equals 12 residues. The CDR3 DNA follows: TGTGCCAGCAGTCAACAGGACAGCAGCGTTGCCTTC. Amino acids: CASSQQDSSVAF.

This clonotype was detected only once. A much more abundant neighbour one base away suggests this may be a read error. The chain couples TRBV5-1 to TRBJ1-6; D is unresolved. Germline V gene lookup returns CDR1 SGHRS and CDR2 YFSETQ. Trimming shortened V by 3 bases and J by 7 bases, and 11 bases separated the two germline ends. CDR3 size: 14 residues. The CDR3 reads CASSSETINSPLHF. In DNA form, the CDR3 reads TGCGCCAGCAGCTCGGAGACAATAAATTCACCCCTCCACTTT.

The gene calls are TRBV25-1 and TRBJ1-4; 8 bases align to TRBD1. Germline lookup yields CDR1 MGHDK and CDR2 SYGVNS. The CDR3 is 14 amino acids. V trimming: 5 bases; J trimming: 6 bases; junction bases outside the gene matches: 5. This CDR3 reads CASSLTDRDEKLFF. The CDR3 DNA reads as TGTGCCAGCAGTTTGACGGACAGGGATGAAAAACTGTTTTTT.

This clonotype appeared many times. The junction departs from germline at one end; a sequencing error may be responsible. The rearrangement links TRBV24-1 to TRBJ1-5; TRBD1 matches 9 bases. This CDR3 region has 16 residues. Germline assignment: CDR1 KGHDR and CDR2 SFDVKD. CDR3 sequence reads: CASSPGQGFSNQPQHF. CDR3 in DNA: TGTGCCAGCAGTCCAGGACAGGGGTTCAGCAATCAGCCCCAGCATTTT.

The chain recombines TRBV20-1 with TRBJ2-7; TRBD2 aligns across 10 bases. Germline-derived CDR1 and CDR2 are DFQATT and SNEGSKA (reference sequence). The CDR3 is 14 amino acids. Trimming took 6 bases from V and 4 from J; bases not matched to a gene: 9. CDR3 sequence reads: CSAPRTSGGYEQYV. The CDR3 DNA is TGCAGTGCCCCCCGGACTAGCGGTGGGTACGAGCAGTACGTC.

A note on this clonotype: This may arise from a read error, as a much more abundant clone is one base away. No conserved phenylalanine or tryptophan ends this CDR3, so it is likely a read error. The rearrangement joins TRBV11-2 to TRBJ2-5; D unclear. The germline V gene has CDR1 SGHAT and CDR2 FQNNGV. V was trimmed by 3 bases and J by 5 bases, leaving 16 bases between them. This CDR3 region has 15 residues. The CDR3 spells CASSFRTDWAETQYV. The CDR3 DNA follows: TGTGCCAGCAGCTTCCGCACCGACTGGGCGGAGACCCAGTACGTC.